Presented here are 21 T cell receptor beta chains from one specimen sequenced in a study of blood T cell repertoires in COVID-19. Only in-frame clones appear in the TCRdb table, and some are missing; sequencing was by immunoSEQ multiplex PCR. The table includes about 230,000 clones, over 65% detected once. The sample taken for sequencing was peripheral blood. These receptors originate from an older woman with active or convalescent COVID-19.

Here the CDR3 reads CASSRAGGYNEQFF. In DNA form, the CDR3 reads TGTGCCAGCTCACGGGCGGGAGGTTACAATGAGCAGTTCTTC. The V call is TRBV18, the J call TRBJ2-1; 8 bases are shared with TRBD2. The CDR3 covers 14 residues. CDR1 is KGHSH, CDR2 LQKENI, per germline. V lost 4 bases, J lost 4 bases, and 3 bases stayed unmatched. The variable domain in full, with the rest retrieved from reference TRBV18 and TRBJ2-1, is NAGVMQNPRHLVRRRGQEARLRCSPMKGHSHVYWYRQLPEEGLKFMVYLQKENIIDESGMPKERFSAEFPKEGPSILRIQQVVRGDSAAYFCASSRAGGYNEQFFGPGTRLTVL.

This clone was counted a single time. The V gene is TRBV5-1, the J gene TRBJ2-2, with a tentative D call TRBD2 (7 bases). In germline, CDR1 is SGHRS, CDR2 YFSETQ. Trimming pared 7 bases from V and 2 bases from J, leaving 27 bases between. The CDR3 length is 19 residues. The CDR3 protein is CASGTGGAGASLNTGELFF. For the CDR3, the DNA is TGCGCCAGCGGCACCGGAGGGGCGGGGGCCTCACTAAACACCGGGGAGCTGTTTTTT.

The chain employs TRBV6-5 and TRBJ2-7, with D perhaps TRBD1 (6 bases). V gave up 2 bases and J gave up 3 bases, with 11 bases separating them. Looked up from germline, CDR1 is MNHEY and CDR2 is SVGAGI. This CDR3 has 14 residues. CDR3 protein: CASSYGTNLYEQYF. The DNA of the CDR3 is TGTGCCAGCAGTTACGGGACAAACCTCTACGAGCAGTACTTC.

Many counts were recorded for this clone. V gene TRBV30 combines with J gene TRBJ1-2, with 8 bases lining up with TRBD1. V shed 8 bases and J 7 bases; nucleotides not matched to a gene: 9. There are 12 residues in the CDR3. The V gene's germline CDR1 is GTSNPN and CDR2 SVGIG (reference sequence). CDR3 region: CAGPQGAAGYTF. In DNA, the CDR3 is TGTGCCGGACCTCAGGGGGCGGCTGGCTACACCTTC.

The chain joins TRBV3-1 (or the pseudogene TRBV3-2) to TRBJ1-1; D possibly corresponds to TRBD1 (5 bases). With 4 bases removed from V and 4 bases from J, the gap between germline ends came to 16 bases. The CDR3 consists of 15 residues. Germline CDR1 is LGHDT and CDR2 is YNNKEL (reference sequence). The CDR3 DNA reads as TGTGCCAGCAGCCCAAATCAGGGCCTCTCCACTGAAGCTTTCTTT. This codes for CASSPNQGLSTEAFF.

The rearrangement uses TRBV19 and TRBJ2-7; D uncertain. V was clipped by 2 bases and J by 5 bases, with 16 bases between them. Germline V gene data show CDR1 as LNHDA and CDR2 as SQIVND (reference sequence). This CDR3 is built from 15 residues. The CDR3 coding sequence is TGTGCCAGTAGTATAAGGCCCCCCCAGGCCAACGAGCAGTACTTC. As protein: CASSIRPPQANEQYF.

This clone showed up just a few times. The chain uses TRBV6-6 and TRBJ2-1; 9 bases are a match to TRBD2. Germline loops: CDR1 MNHNY, CDR2 SVGAGI (reference sequence). CDR3 length: 16 residues. With V trimmed by 6 bases and J by 0 bases, 6 bases remained unmatched. CDR3: CASSSLLAGSYNEQFF. CDR3 in DNA: TGTGCCAGCAGCTCCCTACTAGCGGGCTCCTACAATGAGCAGTTCTTC.

CDR3: CASSLVAGRHNEQFF. The CDR3 DNA reads TGCGCCAGCAGCTTGGTAGCGGGACGTCACAATGAGCAGTTCTTC. The chain uses TRBV5-1 and TRBJ2-1; 8 nucleotides match TRBD2. Germline V gives CDR1 SGHRS, CDR2 YFSETQ. This CDR3 spans 15 amino acids. The junction had 4 bases not matched to a gene; V was cut back by 0 bases and J by 5 bases.

The chain is built from TRBV5-1 and TRBJ1-6; D is undetermined. Trimming left V 1 base short and J 10 bases short, with 18 bases between. In germline, CDR1 is SGHRS, CDR2 YFSETQ. The CDR3 length is 16 residues. CDR3 residues: CASSLIPGGLESPLHF. The CDR3 region has the DNA TGCGCCAGCAGCTTGATCCCAGGAGGATTAGAATCACCCCTCCACTTT.

The chain uses TRBV10-1 and TRBJ2-2, with 10 bases lining up with TRBD2. CDR1 is WNHNN, CDR2 SYGVQD, per germline (reference sequence). With V trimmed by 6 bases and J by 0 bases, 4 bases remained unmatched. The CDR3 is made up of 16 amino acids. The DNA for the CDR3 is TGCGCCAGCAGCCCCCTAGCGGGAGCGAACACCGGGGAGCTGTTTTTT. Translation gives CASSPLAGANTGELFF.

This clone was seen only a few times. The same CDR3 also results from other DNA sequences found in this sample. The chain combines TRBV6-5 with TRBJ2-1, with 7 nucleotides matching TRBD1. Germline-derived CDR1 and CDR2 are MNHEY and SVGAGI. V dropped 6 bases and J dropped 0; count of bases not matched to a gene: 5. The CDR3 extends over 15 amino acids. CDR3 nucleotides: TGTGCCAGCAGCCGAAGGGGGCGCTCCTACAATGAGCAGTTCTTC. Translating it yields CASSRRGRSYNEQFF.

In its sample, this clone was seen once. This rearrangement joins TRBV3-1 (or the pseudogene TRBV3-2) to TRBJ1-3, with TRBD1 matching over 9 bases. The V and J ends lost 1 base and 0 bases, in that order; junction bases with no gene match: 4. Germline loops: CDR1 LGHDT, CDR2 YNNKEL (reference sequence). The CDR3 has 17 residues. The CDR3 coding sequence is TGTGCCAGCAGCCAAGGCACAGGGGGCTACTCTGGAAACACCATATATTTT. The encoded protein is CASSQGTGGYSGNTIYF.

With respect to this clone: A junction end diverges from the germline sequence, so it may reflect a read error. V gene TRBV7-8 combines with J gene TRBJ2-1; 10 bases fit TRBD2. CDR1 SGHVS and CDR2 FQNEAQ come from the germline V gene. The CDR3 is made up of 15 amino acids. CDR3 region: CASSLAGDPYNEQFF. The CDR3 DNA sequence: TGTGCCAGCAGCCTAGCGGGAGACCCCTACAATGAGCAGTTCTTC.

This chain links TRBV9 with TRBJ2-2; 9 bases agree with TRBD1. Looked up from germline, CDR1 is SGDLS and CDR2 is YYNGEE. Trimming took 0 bases from V and 5 from J; bases not matched to a gene: 5. There are 16 residues in the CDR3. In DNA, the CDR3 is TGTGCCAGCAGCGTAGGGGGACAGGGAGGTACCGGGGAGCTGTTTTTT. Protein product: CASSVGGQGGTGELFF.

This chain connects TRBV6-5 to TRBJ1-6; possibly TRBD1 for D (5 bases). The CDR3 extends over 14 amino acids. Germline values: CDR1 MNHEY, CDR2 SVGAGI. The germline V and J ends were trimmed by 6 bases and 10 bases, with 16 bases remaining between them. The CDR3 nucleotides are TGTGCCAGCAGCCCAGGGTGGGCGGGATCACCCCTCCACTTT. Encoded protein: CASSPGWAGSPLHF.

The gene calls are TRBV9 and TRBJ1-1; the match to TRBD1 covers 7 bases. Germline assignment: CDR1 SGDLS and CDR2 YYNGEE. This CDR3 is 15 amino acids long. V dropped 4 bases and J dropped 6; count of bases not matched to a gene: 12. CDR3 protein: CASSPGTVEDAEAFF. As DNA, the CDR3 is TGTGCCAGCAGCCCCGGGACAGTGGAAGATGCTGAAGCTTTCTTT.

V and J are TRBV5-1 and TRBJ1-6; D gene unclear. CDR1 is SGHRS, CDR2 YFSETQ, per germline. This CDR3 has 17 amino acids. V gave up 0 bases and J gave up 5 bases, with 15 bases separating them. The CDR3: CASSLAAGSANNSPLHF. For the CDR3, the DNA is TGCGCCAGCAGCTTGGCCGCGGGTTCGGCCAATAATTCACCCCTCCACTTT.

This clone is a singleton in its sample. The rearrangement joins TRBV7-2 to TRBJ2-3; D perhaps matches TRBD2 (5 bases). The germline V gene encodes CDR1 SGHTA and CDR2 FQGNSA. CDR3 size: 16 residues. V was cut by 1 base and J by 3 bases, with 14 bases left in between. The DNA of the CDR3 is TGTGCCAGCAGCTTAGTTACCGGGAAATGGACAGATACGCAGTATTTT. Translated: CASSLVTGKWTDTQYF.

V is TRBV6-6 and J is TRBJ2-2; D not resolved. V lost 4 bases, J lost 3 bases, and 6 bases lay in between. Germline CDR1 reads MNHNY; CDR2 reads SVGAGI (reference sequence). The CDR3 is 13 residues long. The CDR3 coding sequence is TGTGCCAGCAGTTTCACGGACACCGGGGAGCTGTTTTTT. Protein: CASSFTDTGELFF.

The chain links TRBV7-8 to TRBJ2-3; TRBD1 aligns across 7 bases. The CDR3 spans 15 residues. Germline trimming cut 5 bases from V and 3 bases from J; bases unmatched to any gene: 8. Germline V lookup: CDR1 SGHVS, CDR2 FQNEAQ. DNA for the CDR3: TGTGCCAGCAGCGCCCGACAGGGCCGGACAGATACGCAGTATTTT. Translation: CASSARQGRTDTQYF.

In its sample, this clone was seen once. The chain recombines TRBV18 with TRBJ2-4, with D tentatively TRBD1 (6 bases). V was clipped by 6 bases and J by 5 bases, with 14 bases between them. Germline V lookup: CDR1 KGHSH, CDR2 LQKENI. The CDR3 extends over 14 amino acids. For the CDR3, the DNA is TGTGCCAGCTCCTTGGGACAATCGGAAAACATTCAGTACTTC. Amino acid sequence: CASSLGQSENIQYF.